This T cell receptor (beta chain) was captured by sequencing in a study of graft-versus-host responses after intestinal transplantation. Overall study context: Recipients were all induced with anti-thymocyte globulin, then given tacrolimus and steroids for about three years.

The CDR3 is 17 amino acids. From germline, CDR1 is SGHVS and CDR2 FQNEAQ. J was trimmed by 2 bases and V by 3 bases; bases with no gene match: 11. Using immunoSEQ multiplex PCR, the repertoire was profiled, and TCRdb retains in-frame clones only, with some absent. The table records tens of thousands of clones, approximately 96% of them present only once. Regarding this clone: Its antigen is undetermined.

The study, taken as a whole, reports: High graft-versus-host to host-versus-graft clonal ratios were found in allografts of patients who had graft-donor T cell macrochimerism. Some GvH clones were seen earlier in gut or blood, suggesting intestinal origin.

The chain links TRBV7-8 to TRBJ2-7; 9 bases are shared with TRBD1. The starting material was unstimulated CD8+ T cells sorted from spleen or lymph node cells, obtained before transplant. The TCR originated in a human donor who was the organ donor for an intestinal transplant. The CDR3 region is CASSFPQGAALPYEQYF. CDR3 bases: TGTGCCAGCAGCTTCCCACAGGGGGCCGCTCTCCCCTACGAGCAGTACTTC.